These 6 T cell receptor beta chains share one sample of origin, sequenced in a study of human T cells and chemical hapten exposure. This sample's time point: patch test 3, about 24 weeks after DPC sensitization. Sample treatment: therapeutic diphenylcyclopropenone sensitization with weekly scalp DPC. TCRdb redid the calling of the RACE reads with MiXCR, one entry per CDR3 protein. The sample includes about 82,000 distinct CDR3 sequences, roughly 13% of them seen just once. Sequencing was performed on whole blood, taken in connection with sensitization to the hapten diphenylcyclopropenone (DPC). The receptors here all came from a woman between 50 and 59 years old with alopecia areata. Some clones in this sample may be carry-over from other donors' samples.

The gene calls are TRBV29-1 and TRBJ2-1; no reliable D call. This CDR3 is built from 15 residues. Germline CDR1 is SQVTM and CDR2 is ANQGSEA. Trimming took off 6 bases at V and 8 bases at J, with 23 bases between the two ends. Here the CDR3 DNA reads TGCAGCGTCTCCGGTAGGGAAGGGCATTGGGATGAGCAGTTCTTC. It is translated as CSVSGREGHWDEQFF.

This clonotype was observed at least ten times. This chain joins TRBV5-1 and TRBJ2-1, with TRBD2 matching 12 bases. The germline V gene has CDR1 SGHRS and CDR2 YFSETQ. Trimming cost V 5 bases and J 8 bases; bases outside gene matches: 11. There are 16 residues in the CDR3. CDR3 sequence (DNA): TGCGCCAGCAGATACTCTAGCGGGAGGGTCGGGGATGAGCAGTTCTTC. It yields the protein CASRYSSGRVGDEQFF.

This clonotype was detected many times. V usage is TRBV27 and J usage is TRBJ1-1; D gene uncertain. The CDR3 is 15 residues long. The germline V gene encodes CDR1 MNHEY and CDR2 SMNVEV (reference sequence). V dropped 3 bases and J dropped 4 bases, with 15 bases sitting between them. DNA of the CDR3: TGTGCCAGCAGTTTTATTAGGGTTCGTGCCACTGAAGCTTTCTTT. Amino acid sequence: CASSFIRVRATEAFF.

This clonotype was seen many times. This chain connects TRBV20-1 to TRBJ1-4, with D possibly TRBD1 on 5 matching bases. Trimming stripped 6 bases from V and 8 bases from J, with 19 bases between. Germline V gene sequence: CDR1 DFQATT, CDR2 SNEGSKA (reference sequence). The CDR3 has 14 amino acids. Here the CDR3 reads CSALVPGEGEKLFF. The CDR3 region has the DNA TGCAGTGCCCTAGTTCCGGGGGAGGGAGAAAAACTGTTTTTT.

The CDR3 region is CASSPASSYNEQFF. The CDR3 DNA follows: TGTGCCAGCTCCCCCGCGAGCTCCTACAATGAGCAGTTCTTC. This sequence joins TRBV18 and TRBJ2-1; D is ambiguous. CDR3 size: 14 residues. V was shortened by 6 bases and J by 0 bases, with 9 bases between the two germline ends. CDR1 and CDR2 from the germline V gene are KGHSH and LQKENI.

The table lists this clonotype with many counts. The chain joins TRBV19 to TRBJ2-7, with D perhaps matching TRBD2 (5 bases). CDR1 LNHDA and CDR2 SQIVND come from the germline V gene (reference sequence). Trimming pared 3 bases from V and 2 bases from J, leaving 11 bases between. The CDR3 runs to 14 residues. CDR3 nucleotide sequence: TGTGCCAGTAGTATCCAGCGAGGGCCCTACGAGCAGTACTTC. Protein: CASSIQRGPYEQYF. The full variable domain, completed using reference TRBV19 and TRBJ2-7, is DGGITQSPKYLFRKEGQNVTLSCEQNLNHDAMYWYRQDPGQGLRLIYYSQIVNDFQKGDIAEGYSVSREKKESFPLTVTSAQKNPTAFYLCASSIQRGPYEQYFGPGTRLTVT.